Listed below are T cell receptor beta chains from one sample, sequenced in a study of control samples from healthy donors and cancer patients. Sequencing used immunoSEQ multiplex PCR; TCRdb keeps in-frame clones, though not all of them. The table has about 25,000 clones, approximately 85% seen once. Sequences were obtained from PBMCs. All receptors derive from a woman aged 55-69 years with head and neck cancer. CDR3s include the opening cysteine and the closing phenylalanine or tryptophan. A D gene is named only where the DNA matches it firmly. Size is omitted from some rows. Given values are once, few, many or a class for expanded clones.

j_gene	abundance	v_gene	d_gene	CDR3aa	CDR3nt
TRBJ1-6	-	TRBV20-1	-	CSASPGGFGSPLHF	TGCAGTGCCAGTCCCGGAGGGTTTGGCTCACCCCTCCACTTT
TRBJ2-5	-	TRBV11-3	TRBD2	CASSLETPQSCGSSETQYF	TGTGCCAGCAGCTTAGAAACACCCCAATCTTGCGGGAGTAGTGAGACCCAGTACTTC
TRBJ1-4	-	TRBV7-8	-	CASSLEGDEKLFF	TGTGCCAGCAGCCTAGAAGGGGATGAAAAACTGTTTTTT
TRBJ1-5	-	TRBV5-1	-	CASSLAGLGNQPQHF	TGCGCCAGCAGCTTGGCGGGGTTGGGGAATCAGCCCCAGCATTTT
TRBJ2-1	-	TRBV3-1/TRBV3-2	-	CASLNQGNNEQFF	TGTGCCAGCCTCAACCAGGGTAACAATGAGCAGTTCTTC
TRBJ2-5	-	TRBV3-1/TRBV3-2	-	CASSQRGIQETQYF	TGTGCCAGCAGCCAAAGGGGGATCCAAGAGACCCAGTACTTC
TRBJ2-5	-	TRBV4-2	TRBD2	CASSQGTSGGADETQYF	TGTGCCAGCAGCCAAGGGACTAGCGGGGGGGCGGACGAGACCCAGTACTTC
TRBJ1-1	-	TRBV10-3	-	CAISEGRGNTEAFF	TGTGCCATCAGTGAGGGTCGGGGGAACACTGAAGCTTTCTTT
TRBJ2-2	-	TRBV6-4	-	CASSPGTSTGELFF	TGTGCCAGCAGTCCAGGGACAAGCACCGGGGAGCTGTTTTTT
TRBJ2-2	-	TRBV2	-	CASIGLLGRELFF	TGTGCCAGCATCGGACTTTTAGGTCGGGAGCTGTTTTTT
TRBJ1-2	-	TRBV28	-	CASSIGVQNGYTF	TGTGCCAGCAGTATCGGAGTTCAAAATGGCTACACCTTC
TRBJ2-2	-	TRBV11-2	-	CASSLLNTGELFF	TGTGCCAGCAGCTTACTCAACACCGGGGAGCTGTTTTTT
TRBJ1-2	-	TRBV3-1/TRBV3-2	TRBD1	CASSLRGGGYTF	TGTGCCAGCAGCCTCCGAGGGGGCGGCTACACCTTC
TRBJ1-1	-	TRBV19	TRBD1	CASRTGRNTEAFF	TGTGCCAGTAGGACAGGGCGGAACACTGAAGCTTTCTTT
TRBJ1-5	-	TRBV3-1/TRBV3-2	-	CASSLGTTGSNQPQHF	TGTGCCAGCAGCCTGGGGACAACGGGGAGCAATCAGCCCCAGCATTTT
TRBJ2-4	once	TRBV27	-	CASSSPSRALAKNIQYF	TGTGCCAGCAGTTCTCCTTCCAGAGCTCTAGCCAAAAACATTCAGTACTTC
TRBJ2-5	-	TRBV27	TRBD1	CASARDRGQETQYF	TGTGCCAGCGCTCGGGACAGGGGCCAAGAGACCCAGTACTTC
TRBJ1-2	-	TRBV6-1	TRBD1	CASSETGEYGYTF	TGTGCCAGCAGTGAAACAGGGGAGTATGGCTACACCTTC
TRBJ2-7	once	TRBV24-1	TRBD1	CATSLSGGQDEQYF	TGTGCCACCAGTCTTTCAGGGGGCCAGGACGAGCAGTACTTC
TRBJ1-5	-	TRBV6-2/TRBV6-3	TRBD1	CASSADRGQPQHF	TGTGCCAGCAGCGCCGACAGGGGTCAGCCCCAGCATTTT
TRBJ2-1	-	TRBV3-1/TRBV3-2	TRBD2	CASSQGLAGGGNEQFF	TGTGCCAGCAGCCAGGGACTAGCGGGAGGTGGAAATGAGCAGTTCTTC
TRBJ2-1	-	TRBV30	-	CAWSVRPLRRSFQFF	TGTGCCTGGAGTGTACGTCCTCTTAGGCGGTCCTTCCAGTTCTTC
TRBJ2-2	few	TRBV19	-	CASSIIQGTGELFF	TGTGCCAGTAGTATAATACAGGGTACCGGGGAGCTGTTTTTT
TRBJ1-2	-	TRBV5-6	-	CASSFRTASSGYTF	TGTGCCAGCAGCTTCCGGACAGCATCTTCTGGCTACACCTTC
TRBJ1-3	-	TRBV11-3	-	CASSFGGVSGNTIYF	TGTGCCAGCAGCTTCGGCGGAGTCTCTGGAAACACCATATATTTT
TRBJ2-7	-	TRBV7-9	TRBD1	CASSSRTGLSYEQYF	TGTGCCAGCAGCTCCCGGACAGGGCTGTCCTACGAGCAGTACTTC
TRBJ1-1	-	TRBV6-1	-	CASSEVSNTEAFF	TGTGCCAGCAGTGAAGTTTCCAACACTGAAGCTTTCTTT
TRBJ1-2	-	TRBV6-4	-	CASRVTWTVGGYTF	TGTGCCAGCCGAGTCACCTGGACAGTTGGTGGCTACACCTTC
TRBJ1-2	-	TRBV3-1/TRBV3-2	TRBD1	CASSHTPGTGSGYTF	TGTGCCAGCAGCCATACCCCCGGGACAGGGAGTGGCTACACCTTC
TRBJ1-5	-	TRBV2	-	CASSARDSNQPQHF	TGTGCCAGCAGTGCTCGGGATAGCAATCAGCCCCAGCATTTT
TRBJ2-3	-	TRBV6-4	TRBD2	CASSENSGGTDTQYF	TGTGCCAGCAGTGAAAATAGCGGGGGCACAGATACGCAGTATTTT
TRBJ2-2	-	TRBV3-1/TRBV3-2	-	CASRTGSTGELFF	TGTGCCAGCAGGACTGGAAGCACCGGGGAGCTGTTTTTT
TRBJ1-3	-	TRBV2	-	CASRTGISGNTIYF	TGTGCCAGCAGAACAGGAATCTCTGGAAACACCATATATTTT
TRBJ2-5	-	TRBV12-5	TRBD1	CASGLQHRGRGETQYF	TGTGCTAGTGGTTTGCAACACAGGGGGCGAGGCGAGACCCAGTACTTC
TRBJ1-1	-	TRBV6-5	-	CASNVPIGSTEAFF	TGTGCCAGCAACGTCCCGATAGGGAGCACTGAAGCTTTCTTT
TRBJ2-1	-	TRBV5-1	-	CASSLGGVSYNEQFF	TGCGCCAGCAGCTTGGGCGGGGTTTCCTACAATGAGCAGTTCTTC
TRBJ1-2	-	TRBV12-3/TRBV12-4	-	CASSLDWGYTF	TGTGCCAGCAGTTTAGATTGGGGCTACACCTTC
TRBJ1-4	once	TRBV10-2	-	CASSVAGPGEKLFF	TGCGCCAGCAGTGTAGCAGGGCCAGGGGAAAAACTGTTTTTT
TRBJ2-1	-	TRBV9	-	CASSVGGAQTGEQFF	TGTGCCAGCAGCGTAGGGGGCGCCCAAACCGGGGAGCAGTTCTTC
TRBJ1-6	few	TRBV5-6	-	CASSLAGVDDSPLHF	TGTGCCAGCAGCTTGGCAGGGGTTGATGATTCACCCCTCCACTTT
TRBJ2-2	-	TRBV9	-	CASSVGTVNTGELFF	TGTGCCAGCAGCGTAGGGACAGTGAACACCGGGGAGCTGTTTTTT
TRBJ2-3	-	TRBV4-1	-	CASSQDGGTLSTDTQYF	TGCGCCAGCAGCCAAGATGGTGGGACACTCAGCACAGATACGCAGTATTTT
TRBJ1-1	once	TRBV27	TRBD1	CASSLTGATEAFF	TGTGCCAGCAGTTTAACAGGGGCAACTGAAGCTTTCTTT
TRBJ1-1	-	TRBV30	-	CAWSGGAEAFF	TGTGCCTGGAGTGGGGGGGCTGAAGCTTTCTTT
TRBJ2-7	few	TRBV2	TRBD1	CASSLQGQGMIEQYF	TGTGCCAGCAGCCTACAGGGACAGGGAATGATCGAGCAGTACTTC
TRBJ2-7	-	TRBV6-2/TRBV6-3	-	CASSSNRVRTSASYEQYF	TGTGCCAGCAGTTCGAACAGGGTGCGAACTAGCGCCTCCTACGAGCAGTACTTC
TRBJ2-3	-	TRBV25-1	-	CASSDSGYWYTQYF	TGTGCCAGCAGTGACAGCGGGTACTGGTATACGCAGTATTTT
TRBJ2-5	-	TRBV3-1/TRBV3-2	-	CASSQRSRTGTQYF	TGTGCCAGCAGCCAAAGGTCCCGAACTGGGACCCAGTACTTC
TRBJ1-1	-	TRBV5-1	-	CASSLAGGGRTEAFF	TGCGCCAGCAGCTTGGCCGGGGGGGGCCGTACTGAAGCTTTCTTT
TRBJ2-2	-	TRBV2	TRBD1	CASSGDSGELFF	TGTGCCAGCAGTGGGGACAGCGGAGAGCTGTTTTTT
TRBJ1-3	-	TRBV3-1/TRBV3-2	-	CASSPGYSGNTIYF	TGTGCCAGCAGCCCCGGGTACTCTGGAAACACCATATATTTT
TRBJ2-1	-	TRBV5-8	-	CASSPSEGLGYNEQFF	TGTGCCAGCAGCCCTTCAGAGGGTTTAGGGTACAATGAGCAGTTCTTC
TRBJ1-2	-	TRBV6-6	-	CASTWTNRESGYTF	TGTGCCAGCACTTGGACGAACAGGGAATCGGGCTACACCTTC
TRBJ1-2	-	TRBV27	-	CASRHPPGEGEYGYTF	TGTGCCAGCAGGCACCCTCCCGGGGAGGGCGAATATGGCTACACCTTC
TRBJ1-6	-	TRBV5-6	-	CASSQTEQGRRSSPLHF	TGTGCCAGCAGCCAAACGGAACAGGGAAGAAGGTCTTCACCCCTCCACTTT
TRBJ2-1	-	TRBV3-1/TRBV3-2	TRBD2	CASSQGGRACQFF	TGTGCCAGCAGCCAGGGTGGGAGGGCCTGCCAGTTCTTC
TRBJ2-6	-	TRBV7-8	-	CASSFSSGANVLTF	TGTGCCAGCAGCTTCTCCTCTGGGGCCAACGTCCTGACTTTC